One sample yielded the 25 T cell receptor beta chains listed below, sequenced in a study of CD8 T cells in ankylosing spondylitis. TCRdb independently ran MiXCR on the 5' RACE reads; one entry per CDR3 protein. The top ten hold approximately 4.6% of the sample, which has approximately 250,000 distinct CDR3 sequences, 32% seen once. Sequencing used blood, either unsorted or a sorted T cell fraction (not recorded which). The receptor source for this set is a male donor with ankylosing spondylitis or in good health (not recorded which).

The chain combines TRBV29-1 with TRBJ1-2; 8 nucleotides agree with TRBD1. Losses at the gene ends were 5 bases for V and 5 bases for J; bases not matched to a gene: 10. Germline V CDR1 and CDR2: SQVTM, ANQGSEA. CDR3 length: 14 residues. The CDR3, as DNA: TGCAGCGTTACAGGACAGGGAGAACGGTATGGCTACACCTTC. Translated, it gives CSVTGQGERYGYTF.

The chain recombines TRBV11-2 with TRBJ2-1; a possible D gene is TRBD2 (5 bases). Germline loops: CDR1 SGHAT, CDR2 FQNNGV. V shed 5 bases and J shed 4 bases, with 15 bases lying between them. This CDR3 is built from 15 residues. The CDR3 region is CASSLGETPYNEQFF. In DNA form, the CDR3 reads TGTGCCAGCAGCCTTGGGGAGACCCCTTACAATGAGCAGTTCTTC.

V gene TRBV3-1 combines with J gene TRBJ2-7; D gene unclear. Germline V lookup: CDR1 LGHDT, CDR2 YNNKEL (reference sequence). The germline V and J ends were trimmed by 4 bases and 6 bases, with 13 bases remaining between them. The CDR3 contains 13 residues. CDR3 sequence reads: CASSRPLDVEQYF. In DNA form, the CDR3 reads TGTGCCAGCAGCCGACCCCTAGATGTCGAGCAGTACTTC.

The chain recombines TRBV4-1 with TRBJ2-7; 7 bases are shared with TRBD1. The V and J ends lost 4 bases and 0 bases, in that order; junction bases with no gene match: 9. CDR1 is MGHRA, CDR2 YSYEKL, per germline. This CDR3 contains 16 residues. CDR3 in amino acids: CASSRTTGSSSYEQYF. The CDR3 DNA sequence: TGCGCCAGCAGCCGCACGACAGGGTCTAGCTCCTACGAGCAGTACTTC.

This clonotype was observed a few times. The chain joins TRBV18 to TRBJ1-6; no clear D. V was pared by 2 bases and J by 8 bases, with 10 bases between. The germline gives CDR1 KGHSH, CDR2 LQKENI. CDR3 length: 14 amino acids. The CDR3 DNA follows: TGTGCCAGCTCACCATGGGCGGCCGATTCACCCCTCCACTTT. It encodes CASSPWAADSPLHF.

This clonotype showed up just a few times. This rearrangement joins TRBV20-1 to TRBJ2-7; possible D gene TRBD2, 5 bases. This CDR3 comprises 14 residues. CDR1 and CDR2 (germline): DFQATT, SNEGSKA (reference sequence). V lost 2 bases and J lost 2, with 13 bases in between. Here the CDR3 reads CSARYSSPPYEQYF. The CDR3 region has the DNA TGCAGTGCTAGATATTCTAGCCCTCCCTACGAGCAGTACTTC.

The V call is TRBV28, the J call TRBJ2-7; tentatively, D is TRBD1 (8 bases). CDR1 and CDR2 from the germline V gene are MDHEN and SYDVKM. This CDR3 contains 14 residues. V shed 3 bases and J shed 6 bases, with 15 bases lying between them. The CDR3 DNA follows: TGTGCCAGCAGTTTTGACACAGGGGGGGGCGAGCAGTACTTC. Translating it yields CASSFDTGGGEQYF.

This clonotype was observed a few times. The chain combines TRBV5-1 with TRBJ2-7; TRBD1 agrees at 9 bases. Germline V CDR1 and CDR2: SGHRS, YFSETQ. Trimming cost V 2 bases and J 3 bases; bases outside gene matches: 6. This CDR3 comprises 15 residues. CDR3 residues: CASSFVDRGFYEQYF. CDR3 bases: TGCGCCAGCAGCTTTGTTGACAGGGGGTTCTACGAGCAGTACTTC.

This clonotype was picked up a small number of times. The chain uses TRBV5-5 and TRBJ1-1; unclear D gene. This CDR3 is 16 amino acids long. Trimming cost V 0 bases and J 0 bases, with 12 bases left between them. CDR1 and CDR2 (germline): SGHKS, YYEKEE (reference sequence). In nucleotides, the CDR3 is TGTGCCAGCAGCTTGGCCTTGGGCAGCCTGAACACTGAAGCTTTCTTT. Encoded protein: CASSLALGSLNTEAFF. Complete variable domain (other parts from reference TRBV5-5 and TRBJ1-1): DAGVTQSPTHLIKTRGQQVTLRCSPISGHKSVSWYQQVLGQGPQFIFQYYEKEERGRGNFPDRFSARQFPNYSSELNVNALLLGDSALYLCASSLALGSLNTEAFFGQGTRLTVV.

This clonotype was detected many times. This chain links TRBV12-3 or TRBV12-4 with TRBJ2-5, with D hard to call. This CDR3 contains 14 residues. Trimming pared 1 base from V and 2 bases from J, leaving 8 bases between. The CDR3 nucleotides are TGTGCCAGCAGTTTAGTCGGGCAGCAAGAGACCCAGTACTTC. Translation gives CASSLVGQQETQYF.

A few counts support this clonotype. V usage is TRBV9 and J usage is TRBJ2-5; the D call may be TRBD1 or TRBD2 (5 bases each). CDR3 length: 13 residues. Germline values: CDR1 SGDLS, CDR2 YYNGEE. Deletions cut 3 bases from V and 4 bases from J, with 10 bases between. CDR3 loop: CASSGGIRETQYF. As DNA, the CDR3 is TGTGCCAGCAGCGGGGGGATTCGAGAGACCCAGTACTTC.

This chain connects TRBV7-9 to TRBJ2-5, with 7 positions matching TRBD2. The CDR3 totals 12 residues. Per germline, CDR1 SEHNR and CDR2 FQNEAQ (reference sequence). V dropped 7 bases and J dropped 5; count of bases not matched to a gene: 4. The CDR3, as DNA: TGTGCCAGCACCCTCGGGGGGGAGACCCAGTACTTC. Its translation is CASTLGGETQYF.

This rearrangement joins TRBV15 to TRBJ2-7; 8 bases fit TRBD2. Germline assignment: CDR1 LNHNV and CDR2 YYDKDF (reference sequence). There are 14 residues in the CDR3. The V gene end was trimmed by 8 bases and the J gene end by 0 bases; junction bases not matched to a gene: 6. CDR3 sequence: CATGGGGSSYEQYF. The CDR3 DNA reads TGTGCCACCGGGGGCGGGGGGAGCTCCTACGAGCAGTACTTC.

This clonotype was seen at least ten times. The chain recombines TRBV12-3 or TRBV12-4 with TRBJ2-7; D ambiguous. V gave up 2 bases and J gave up 0 bases, with 2 bases separating them. CDR3 size: 12 residues. The CDR3 region is CASSLTSYEQYF. For the CDR3, the DNA is TGTGCCAGCAGTTTAACCTCCTACGAGCAGTACTTC.

This chain uses TRBV12-3 or TRBV12-4 with TRBJ2-3; D may correspond to TRBD1 or TRBD2 (5 bases each). V gave up 6 bases and J gave up 8 bases, with 12 bases separating them. The length of the CDR3 is 12 residues. The chain's CDR3 is CASRALGVTQYF. The CDR3 nucleotides are TGTGCCAGCAGAGCTTTGGGGGTTACGCAGTATTTT.

V and J are TRBV5-1 and TRBJ1-2; 7 positions agree with TRBD1. The CDR3 spans 15 residues. From germline, CDR1 is SGHRS and CDR2 YFSETQ. Trimming at V came to 5 bases and at J to 2 bases, leaving 9 bases not matched to a gene. For the CDR3, the DNA is TGCGCCAGCAGACAGGGGTATCCTTTAAACTATGGCTACACCTTC. This translates into CASRQGYPLNYGYTF.

The CDR3 sequence is CASSSNSGETQYF. As DNA, the CDR3 is TGTGCCAGCTCATCTAATTCGGGGGAGACCCAGTACTTC. The chain combines TRBV18 with TRBJ2-5; D possibly corresponds to TRBD2 (5 bases). The CDR3 runs 13 residues. V lost 5 bases to trimming and J lost 5 bases, with 12 bases between them. CDR1 KGHSH and CDR2 LQKENI come from the germline V gene. Looking up the rest from reference TRBV18 and TRBJ2-5 gives the full variable domain: NAGVMQNPRHLVRRRGQEARLRCSPMKGHSHVYWYRQLPEEGLKFMVYLQKENIIDESGMPKERFSAEFPKEGPSILRIQQVVRGDSAAYFCASSSNSGETQYFGPGTRLLVL.

This sequence joins TRBV20-1 and TRBJ1-5; TRBD1 might be the D (6 bases). The CDR3 runs 13 residues. The V end lost 1 base, the J end lost 5 bases, and 9 bases lay between the germline ends. Germline assignment: CDR1 DFQATT and CDR2 SNEGSKA (reference sequence). DNA for the CDR3: TGCAGTGCTAGAGGGACAGCCGATCAGCCCCAGCATTTT. Translated: CSARGTADQPQHF.

The chain carries TRBV9 and TRBJ2-3; 10 bases match TRBD2. CDR1 and CDR2 (germline): SGDLS, YYNGEE. Trimming cost V 0 bases and J 6 bases; bases outside gene matches: 7. This CDR3 has 16 residues. DNA of the CDR3: TGTGCCAGCAGCGTAGCTCTAGCGGGGGCGAGGGATACGCAGTATTTT. Translation: CASSVALAGARDTQYF. Looking up the rest from reference TRBV9 and TRBJ2-3 gives the full variable domain: DSGVTQTPKHLITATGQRVTLRCSPRSGDLSVYWYQQSLDQGLQFLIQYYNGEERAKGNILERFSAQQFPDLHSELNLSSLELGDSALYFCASSVALAGARDTQYFGPGTRLTVL.

The V call is TRBV12-3 or TRBV12-4, the J call TRBJ2-6, with D possibly matching TRBD1 (6 bases). The CDR3 runs to 16 residues. Deletions cut 8 bases from V and 2 bases from J, with 16 bases between. CDR3: CASGAYRVPGANVLTF. The CDR3 nucleotides read TGTGCCAGCGGTGCATACAGGGTACCTGGGGCCAACGTCCTGACTTTC.

This clonotype was counted between two and nine times. The gene calls are TRBV12-3 or TRBV12-4 and TRBJ1-6; perhaps TRBD1 as D (6 bases). The CDR3 has 14 residues. Trimming took 5 bases from V and 8 from J, leaving 13 bases between them. The CDR3 DNA reads TGTGCCAGCAGTCCGGACAGCCTCCATTCACCCCTCCACTTT. Its translation is CASSPDSLHSPLHF.

This clonotype turned up a few times. The J gene is TRBJ1-1, the V gene TRBV20-1; D may be TRBD1 (5 bases). V was clipped by 3 bases and J by 6 bases, with 11 bases between them. The CDR3 runs to 12 residues. Per germline, CDR1 DFQATT and CDR2 SNEGSKA (reference sequence). In DNA, the CDR3 is TGCAGTGCTAGGGGGGGGAGGGCTGAAGCTTTCTTT. Its translation is CSARGGRAEAFF.

This clonotype was counted a single time. This chain links TRBV12-3 or TRBV12-4 with TRBJ2-2, with D possibly called TRBD1 or TRBD2 (5 bases each). The CDR3 sequence is 16 residues long. Deletions cut 3 bases from V and 0 bases from J, with 11 bases between. CDR3 protein: CASSFTWGTNTGELFF. The DNA for the CDR3 is TGTGCCAGCAGTTTCACATGGGGGACGAACACCGGGGAGCTGTTTTTT.

This chain links TRBV9 with TRBJ2-2; 8 bases agree with TRBD1. The CDR3 contains 16 residues. CDR1 is SGDLS and CDR2 is YYNGEE in the germline V gene. Trimming cost V 0 bases and J 5 bases; bases outside gene matches: 6. The CDR3, as DNA: TGTGCCAGCAGCGTAGGTCGCAGGGGGCGGACCGGGGAGCTGTTTTTT. The encoded protein is CASSVGRRGRTGELFF.

This clonotype came up a few times. The chain combines TRBV7-9 with TRBJ2-3, with D perhaps assigned TRBD1 or TRBD2 (5 bases each). The length of the CDR3 is 17 residues. V was trimmed by 5 bases and J by 5 bases, leaving 23 bases between them. CDR1 and CDR2 (germline): SEHNR, FQNEAQ (reference sequence). CDR3: CASSPRATGTRGDTQYF. In DNA form, the CDR3 reads TGTGCCAGCAGCCCTAGGGCGACGGGGACCCGCGGAGATACGCAGTATTTT.